One and the same sample provided the 27 T cell receptor beta chains below, sequenced in a study of blood T cell repertoires in COVID-19 (dated by TCRdb to the early 2020s). Libraries came from the immunoSEQ multiplex PCR assay. TCRdb stores this immuneACCESS table with in-frame sequences only. Part of the clones is absent; in the studies checked, under half of the shortfall reflects unresolved V genes, and no reason is known for the rest. The sample table records 70,000 or so clones; about nine tenths of these occur just once. The ten top clones hold around 6.7% of the sample. Sequencing was carried out using peripheral blood. The receptors shown here come from a woman of 80 years or more with active COVID-19.

This chain links TRBV29-1 with TRBJ2-3; D is uncertain. The V end lost 3 bases, the J end lost 5 bases, and 6 bases lay between the germline ends. Germline CDR1 and CDR2: SQVTM and ANQGSEA. The length of the CDR3 is 11 residues. The CDR3 DNA sequence: TGCAGCGTTGAGAGTGTAGATACGCAGTATTTT. This codes for CSVESVDTQYF.

The V and J genes are TRBV24-1 and TRBJ2-1, with D tentatively TRBD2 (6 bases). With 7 bases removed from V and 6 bases from J, the gap between germline ends came to 9 bases. CDR1 is KGHDR and CDR2 is SFDVKD in the germline V gene. The CDR3 runs to 12 residues. The CDR3 spells CATSKGGNEQFF. The CDR3 DNA sequence: TGTGCCACCAGCAAGGGAGGCAATGAGCAGTTCTTC.

The chain is built from TRBV6-2 or TRBV6-3 and TRBJ2-1, with 9 bases lining up with TRBD2. The V gene end was trimmed by 0 bases and the J gene end by 4 bases; junction bases not matched to a gene: 7. The germline V gene has CDR1 MNHEY and CDR2 SVGEGT. The CDR3 length is 17 residues. CDR3: CASSYSPASGVYNEQFF. In nucleotides, the CDR3 is TGTGCCAGCAGTTACTCCCCCGCTAGCGGGGTATACAATGAGCAGTTCTTC.

The rearrangement links TRBV6-2 or TRBV6-3 to TRBJ2-5; D is unclear. The CDR3 spans 15 residues. The germline V gene has CDR1 MNHEY and CDR2 SVGEGT. The V gene lost 2 bases and the J gene lost 4 bases, with 14 bases spanning the gap. Here the CDR3 reads CASSYQWPGGETQYF. DNA of the CDR3: TGTGCCAGCAGTTACCAGTGGCCTGGTGGAGAGACCCAGTACTTC.

The chain has TRBV24-1 and TRBJ1-2; tentative D call: TRBD1 (5 bases). CDR1 is KGHDR and CDR2 is SFDVKD in the germline V gene. The CDR3 runs 11 residues. Trimming left V 9 bases short and J 6 bases short, with 10 bases between. As DNA, the CDR3 is TGTGCCACCTCAAGGGGCCATGGCTACACCTTC. Translation: CATSRGHGYTF.

This sequence joins TRBV18 and TRBJ2-7; TRBD2 aligns across 7 bases. This CDR3 comprises 15 residues. J lost 3 bases, V lost 3 bases, and 8 bases had no gene match. Germline V gives CDR1 KGHSH, CDR2 LQKENI. This CDR3 is CASSPLRGSGYEQYF. As DNA, the CDR3 is TGTGCCAGCTCACCCCTTCGCGGGAGCGGCTACGAGCAGTACTTC. The entire variable domain, with the rest obtained from reference TRBV18 and TRBJ2-7, is as follows: NAGVMQNPRHLVRRRGQEARLRCSPMKGHSHVYWYRQLPEEGLKFMVYLQKENIIDESGMPKERFSAEFPKEGPSILRIQQVVRGDSAAYFCASSPLRGSGYEQYFGPGTRLTVT.

The table lists this clone with a count of one. V gene TRBV15 combines with J gene TRBJ2-2; 14 bases map to TRBD2. J gave up 5 bases and V 5 bases, and 10 bases lay outside the gene matches. The V gene's germline CDR1 is LNHNV and CDR2 YYDKDF (reference sequence). The CDR3 is made up of 18 amino acids. CDR3 amino acids: CATSPYGTSGSRTGELFF. The CDR3 nucleotides read TGTGCCACCAGCCCCTACGGGACTAGCGGGAGTAGAACCGGGGAGCTGTTTTTT. Based on the CDR3 plus reference TRBV15 and TRBJ2-2, the full variable domain is DAMVIQNPRYQVTQFGKPVTLSCSQTLNHNVMYWYQQKSSQAPKLLFHYYDKDFNNEADTPDNFQSRRPNTSFCFLDIRSPGLGDTAMYLCATSPYGTSGSRTGELFFGEGSRLTVL.

The V call is TRBV7-2, the J call TRBJ1-1; TRBD1 is a possible D gene (6 bases). Germline V gene sequence: CDR1 SGHTA, CDR2 FQGNSA. V shed 5 bases and J shed 4 bases, with 17 bases lying between them. The CDR3 has 15 amino acids. CDR3 DNA sequence: TGTGCCAGCAGCACTCTAGGGGGAGGGAGCACTGAAGCTTTCTTT. Its protein product is CASSTLGGGSTEAFF.

The V and J genes are TRBV6-7 and TRBJ1-1; 9 bases agree with TRBD1. TRBV6-7 is noted as an ORF with a role that remains uncertain. CDR3 length: 14 residues. Trimming at V came to 4 bases and at J to 1 base, leaving 1 base not matched to a gene. The CDR3 DNA reads as TGTGCCAGCAGTTGGGGACAGGGGAACACTGAAGCTTTCTTT. It yields the protein CASSWGQGNTEAFF.

The chain's CDR3 is CASSYRTGFDEQFF. DNA for the CDR3: TGTGCCAGCAGTTACCGGACAGGGTTCGATGAGCAGTTCTTC. The chain carries TRBV6-6 and TRBJ2-1; the match to TRBD1 covers 8 bases. This CDR3 is built from 14 residues. The V gene end was trimmed by 2 bases and the J gene end by 8 bases; junction bases not matched to a gene: 5. Germline V lookup: CDR1 MNHNY, CDR2 SVGAGI (reference sequence).

V and J are TRBV30 and TRBJ1-6; D is undetermined. Germline lookup yields CDR1 GTSNPN and CDR2 SVGIG (reference sequence). The CDR3 is made up of 13 amino acids. V lost 2 bases to trimming and J lost 10 bases, with 12 bases between them. The CDR3 sequence is CAWSREGTSPLHF. The DNA for the CDR3 is TGTGCCTGGAGTCGGGAGGGTACCTCACCCCTCCACTTT.

Written as DNA, the CDR3 is TGTGCCAGCACCCTAGGACAGGGCCGCAATCAGCCCCAGCATTTT. Translated, it gives CASTLGQGRNQPQHF. J is TRBJ1-5 and V is TRBV2, with TRBD1 matching 8 bases. Germline CDR1 SNHLY, CDR2 FYNNEI. The length of the CDR3 is 15 residues. V was clipped by 7 bases and J by 2 bases; unmatched bases: 7.

V gene TRBV7-2 combines with J gene TRBJ1-2; no firm D call. Germline V gives CDR1 SGHTA, CDR2 FQGNSA. Trimming took 5 bases from V and 6 from J, leaving 13 bases between them. This CDR3 comprises 13 residues. In nucleotides, the CDR3 is TGTGCCAGCAGCCTTGATCCGGGGAATGGCTACACCTTC. This translates into CASSLDPGNGYTF.

The chain carries TRBV28 and TRBJ1-2; perhaps TRBD1 as D (5 bases). The ends were cut back, 6 bases at V and 8 bases at J, with 16 bases in the middle. Germline V gives CDR1 MDHEN, CDR2 SYDVKM. This CDR3 has 13 amino acids. This chain's CDR3 is CASRPLTTAGYTF. Here the CDR3 DNA reads TGTGCCAGCAGACCACTGACGACAGCGGGCTACACCTTC.

The V call is TRBV6-6, the J call TRBJ2-1; no clear D. The CDR3 runs to 15 residues. Between the trimmed V and J ends, which lost 2 bases and 0 bases, there was a span of 8 bases. Germline V gene sequence: CDR1 MNHNY, CDR2 SVGAGI (reference sequence). CDR3 bases: TGTGCCAGCAGTTACGTACGGAGCTCCTACAATGAGCAGTTCTTC. Its translation is CASSYVRSSYNEQFF.

This clone is deemed medium-sized (0.01 to 0.1%). Other DNA sequences from this sample encode an identical CDR3 as well. V is TRBV19 and J is TRBJ2-2; 8 bases are a match to TRBD2. The CDR3 runs 16 residues. The V segment lost 3 bases and the J segment 0 bases; nucleotides outside the gene matches: 3. CDR1 and CDR2 (germline): LNHDA, SQIVND (reference sequence). The CDR3 bases are TGTGCCAGTAGTATTTCGACTAGCGCGAACACCGGGGAGCTGTTTTTT. Its protein product is CASSISTSANTGELFF.

This clone was counted only a few times. The chain employs TRBV5-1 and TRBJ2-3; the match to TRBD2 covers 7 bases. Per germline, CDR1 SGHRS and CDR2 YFSETQ. Trimming cost V 5 bases and J 2 bases; bases outside gene matches: 11. The CDR3 consists of 16 residues. CDR3 amino acids: CASRMGSSGYTDTQYF. The CDR3 DNA follows: TGCGCCAGCAGGATGGGGTCTAGCGGTTACACAGATACGCAGTATTTT.

V gene TRBV19 combines with J gene TRBJ2-5, with 9 bases lining up with TRBD2. From germline, CDR1 is LNHDA and CDR2 SQIVND (reference sequence). V gave up 5 bases and J gave up 5 bases; unmatched junction bases: 9. The length of the CDR3 is 15 residues. DNA of the CDR3: TGTGCCAGTAGTGTAGCGGGAGTTTTAGTTGAGACCCAGTACTTC. Its translation: CASSVAGVLVETQYF.

V gene TRBV19 combines with J gene TRBJ1-5, with TRBD1 matching 9 bases. Unmatched junction bases numbered 12, after V lost 5 bases and J lost 4 bases. Germline V CDR1 and CDR2: LNHDA, SQIVND (reference sequence). This CDR3 region has 17 residues. CDR3 nucleotides: TGTGCCAGTAGTCCTCGGACAGGGGTAGGAGTGAATCAGCCCCAGCATTTT. Its translation is CASSPRTGVGVNQPQHF.

The chain links TRBV12-3 or TRBV12-4 to TRBJ2-7; the D gene is possibly TRBD1 (5 bases). The CDR3 spans 13 residues. V lost 7 bases and J 12 bases, leaving 22 bases between the germline ends. This chain's CDR3 is CASTYKGLSVLYF. CDR3 in DNA: TGTGCCAGCACCTACAAGGGGCTATCGGTACTGTACTTC.

The chain uses TRBV15 and TRBJ1-3; D not resolved. The germline V gene has CDR1 LNHNV and CDR2 YYDKDF (reference sequence). V shed 0 bases and J shed 1 base, with 10 bases lying between them. The CDR3 totals 16 residues. The CDR3 coding sequence is TGTGCCACCAGCAGAGATCTGCAGGTTTCTGGAAACACCATATATTTT. Translated: CATSRDLQVSGNTIYF. Full variable domain (outside the CDR3, taken from reference TRBV15 and TRBJ1-3): DAMVIQNPRYQVTQFGKPVTLSCSQTLNHNVMYWYQQKSSQAPKLLFHYYDKDFNNEADTPDNFQSRRPNTSFCFLDIRSPGLGDTAMYLCATSRDLQVSGNTIYFGEGSWLTVV.

A word on this clone: Distinct nucleotide sequences in the sample also encode this CDR3. The chain carries TRBV19 and TRBJ2-3, with D perhaps TRBD1 (5 bases). V lost 6 bases and J lost 1, with 5 bases in between. CDR1 LNHDA and CDR2 SQIVND come from the germline V gene (reference sequence). This CDR3 is built from 12 residues. In DNA form, the CDR3 reads TGTGCCAGTAGACAGGGCACAGATACGCAGTATTTT. Translation gives CASRQGTDTQYF.

V usage is TRBV19 and J usage is TRBJ1-5; D is ambiguous. Germline lookup yields CDR1 LNHDA and CDR2 SQIVND (reference sequence). Trimming left V 5 bases short and J 0 bases short, with 11 bases between. The CDR3 is made up of 15 amino acids. In DNA, the CDR3 is TGTGCCAGTAGTCCGGGGTTGGGTAGCAATCAGCCCCAGCATTTT. It specifies CASSPGLGSNQPQHF.

The chain has TRBV18 and TRBJ2-7, with D perhaps matching TRBD1 (5 bases). The germline CDR1 and CDR2 sequences are KGHSH and LQKENI. Trimming left V 1 base short and J 1 base short, with 11 bases between. This CDR3 comprises 15 residues. The CDR3 DNA reads TGTGCCAGCTCACCACAGACAGCTCTATCCTACGAGCAGTACTTC. It specifies CASSPQTALSYEQYF.

V gene TRBV2 combines with J gene TRBJ2-1; D may be TRBD1 (5 bases). Germline V gene sequence: CDR1 SNHLY, CDR2 FYNNEI. This CDR3 is built from 14 residues. V lost 2 bases and J 7 bases, leaving 12 bases between the germline ends. CDR3 bases: TGTGCCAGCAGTGAATGGGGCGCCCGGAATGAGCAGTTCTTC. It is translated as CASSEWGARNEQFF.

V gene TRBV27 combines with J gene TRBJ2-7, with TRBD2 matching over 12 bases. Germline-derived CDR1 and CDR2 are MNHEY and SMNVEV (reference sequence). The CDR3 consists of 16 residues. V lost 5 bases and J lost 5; bases outside the gene matches: 10. The CDR3 spells CASSPRTSGKGNEQYF. The CDR3 nucleotides read TGTGCCAGCAGTCCCCGGACTAGCGGGAAGGGAAACGAGCAGTACTTC.

This chain connects TRBV23-1 to TRBJ2-2; 7 positions agree with TRBD1. TRBV23-1 is given ORF status, its function remaining uncertain. Unmatched junction bases numbered 12, after V lost 5 bases and J lost 0 bases. The CDR3 runs to 18 residues. CDR3 in amino acids: CASSENTTGTANTGELFF. The CDR3 coding sequence is TGCGCCAGCAGTGAAAACACGACCGGGACAGCGAACACCGGGGAGCTGTTTTTT.